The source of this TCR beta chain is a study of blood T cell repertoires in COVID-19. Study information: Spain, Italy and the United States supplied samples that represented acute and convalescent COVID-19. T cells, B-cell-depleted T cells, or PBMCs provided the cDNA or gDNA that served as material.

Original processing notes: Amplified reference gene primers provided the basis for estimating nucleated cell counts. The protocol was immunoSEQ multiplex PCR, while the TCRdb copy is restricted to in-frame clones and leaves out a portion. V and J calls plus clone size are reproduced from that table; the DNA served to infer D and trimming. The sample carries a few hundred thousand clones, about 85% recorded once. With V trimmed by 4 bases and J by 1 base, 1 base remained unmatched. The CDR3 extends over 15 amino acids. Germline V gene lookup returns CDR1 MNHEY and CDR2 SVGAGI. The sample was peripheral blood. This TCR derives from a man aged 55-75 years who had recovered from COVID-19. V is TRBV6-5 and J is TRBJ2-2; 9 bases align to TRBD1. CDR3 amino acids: CASSSDRGNTGELFF. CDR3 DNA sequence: TGTGCCAGCAGTTCGGACAGGGGGAACACCGGGGAGCTGTTTTTT.